The source of this T cell receptor beta chain is a study of cytomegalovirus exposure and HLA in healthy donors. To note about this clone: Its antigen is as yet unknown.

General observations from the study: An assumption of roughly uniform sequencing depth across donors underlay the presence/absence analyses. The investigators catalogued 180 or so TCR beta chains as cytomegalovirus-associated.

This CDR3 spans 16 amino acids. Trimming removed 5 bases from V and 7 bases from J; junction bases left unmatched: 12. Germline CDR1 LNHDA, CDR2 SQIVND (reference sequence). The PCR had 60 Vbeta and 13 Jbeta primers. Only in-frame clones appear in the TCRdb table, and some are missing; sequencing was by immunoSEQ multiplex PCR. Of about 220,000 clones in the sample, 76% were seen once. The TCR sequence derives from a man younger than 35 in good health and CMV-seronegative. The chain joins TRBV19 to TRBJ1-5, with 9 bases lining up with TRBD1. Material: PBMCs. The CDR3 reads CASSPQDRGARQPQHF. The CDR3 DNA reads TGTGCCAGTAGTCCTCAGGACAGGGGCGCGCGCCAGCCCCAGCATTTT.